This TCR beta chain is drawn from a study of shared clonotypes between healthy human individuals. Trimming cost V 2 bases and J 7 bases, with 17 bases left between them. Germline V gene lookup returns CDR1 MDHEN and CDR2 SYDVKM. The CDR3 runs to 15 residues. In its sample, this clone was seen once. Sequenced by immunoSEQ multiplex PCR; TCRdb stores in-frame clones only, minus some. Of some 1,400,000 clones listed, around 95% are singletons. The chain combines TRBV28 with TRBJ1-2; D possibly corresponds to TRBD1 (5 bases). The sequenced sample consisted of naive CD4+ T cells sorted from blood. Subset indicated: CD45RA+ positively selected. This TCR came from a young man in good health. The CDR3 protein is CASSLSIGAGIGYTF. Written as DNA, the CDR3 is TGTGCCAGCAGTTTAAGCATAGGGGCAGGGATTGGCTACACCTTC.